These 14 T cell receptor beta chains originate from one sample sequenced in a study of OX40 agonist ivuxolimab in advanced cancers. Produced via immunoSEQ multiplex PCR; TCRdb's table is partial and in-frame only. The sample lists 60,000 to 75,000 clones, over 80% occurring once. The source was CD4+ or CD8+ T cells sorted from blood, collected in a trial of the OX40 agonist ivuxolimab. These receptors all stem from an adult with an advanced solid tumor such as melanoma, head and neck, liver or kidney cancer.

This clone was seen a single time. The chain recombines TRBV5-4 with TRBJ2-1, with 9 bases aligning to TRBD1. The CDR3 is 16 residues long. Losses at the gene ends were 5 bases for V and 3 bases for J; bases not matched to a gene: 9. Per germline, CDR1 SGHNT and CDR2 YYREEE (reference sequence). The CDR3 coding sequence is TGTGCCAGCAGGCCCGGATGGGGACAGGGCTACAATGAGCAGTTCTTC. It translates to CASRPGWGQGYNEQFF. Looking up the rest from reference TRBV5-4 and TRBJ2-1 gives the full variable domain: ETGVTQSPTHLIKTRGQQVTLRCSSQSGHNTVSWYQQALGQGPQFIFQYYREEENGRGNFPPRFSGLQFPNYSSELNVNALELDDSALYLCASRPGWGQGYNEQFFGPGTRLTVL.

This chain connects TRBV6-5 to TRBJ2-2; 11 bases fit TRBD2. The CDR3 runs to 16 residues. Germline V gene lookup returns CDR1 MNHEY and CDR2 SVGAGI. V lost 4 bases to trimming and J lost 4 bases; unmatched junction nucleotides: 5. In DNA, the CDR3 is TGTGCCAGCAGTTTCCGACTAGCGGGGTTCACCGGGGAGCTGTTTTTT. This encodes CASSFRLAGFTGELFF.

The CDR3 nucleotides are TGTGCCACCAGCAGAGCTCCCTGGGCTAATGAAAAACTGTTTTTT. It specifies CATSRAPWANEKLFF. This chain uses TRBV15 with TRBJ1-4, with D uncertain. V dropped 1 base and J dropped 3 bases, with 9 bases sitting between them. The CDR3 is 15 amino acids. The germline V gene encodes CDR1 LNHNV and CDR2 YYDKDF (reference sequence).

The chain combines TRBV7-2 with TRBJ2-7; TRBD1 or TRBD2 may be the D gene (5 bases each). V was pared by 3 bases and J by 0 bases, with 18 bases between. CDR1 and CDR2 from the germline V gene are SGHTA and FQGNSA. The length of the CDR3 is 17 residues. The CDR3 sequence is CASSFDPGTESSYEQYF. The CDR3 DNA reads TGTGCCAGCAGCTTCGATCCCGGGACGGAAAGCTCCTACGAGCAGTACTTC.

V and J are TRBV4-3 and TRBJ2-5, with D perhaps matching TRBD2 (5 bases). The closer fit of TRBJ2-7 to the DNA end suggests the J call may be wrong. Germline CDR1 and CDR2: LGHNA and YSLEER. The CDR3 has 14 amino acids. CDR3 DNA: TGCGCCAGCAGCCAAGACCAGCGGCTCTACGAGCAGTACTTC. Its protein is CASSQDQRLYEQYF.

The chain combines TRBV7-6 with TRBJ2-1; TRBD2 agrees at 13 bases. V was clipped by 4 bases and J by 6 bases; unmatched bases: 9. Germline V lookup: CDR1 SGHVS, CDR2 FNYEAQ. The CDR3 is 17 amino acids. The CDR3 is CASSSWTSGSSGNEQFF. The CDR3 DNA reads TGTGCCAGCAGCTCATGGACTAGCGGGAGTTCTGGCAATGAGCAGTTCTTC.

V usage is TRBV21-1 and J usage is TRBJ2-6. TRBV21-1 is a pseudogene segment. CDR3 size: 16 residues. CDR3 sequence reads: CASSKYRNSGANVLTF. Written as DNA, the CDR3 is TGTGCCAGCAGCAAATACCGGAACTCTGGGGCCAACGTCCTGACTTTC.

The V call is TRBV4-3, the J call TRBJ2-3; D possibly uses TRBD1 or TRBD2 (5 bases each). Deletions cut 1 base from V and 2 bases from J, with 13 bases between. Germline V lookup: CDR1 LGHNA, CDR2 YSLEER. This CDR3 has 16 residues. The CDR3 DNA follows: TGCGCCAGCAGCCAAGGTGGGGGAACAGTCACAGATACGCAGTATTTT. Protein product: CASSQGGGTVTDTQYF.

The chain uses TRBV5-1 and TRBJ2-7, with D maybe TRBD1 (5 bases). Germline loops: CDR1 SGHRS, CDR2 YFSETQ. Trimming left V 1 base short and J 3 bases short, with 8 bases between. There are 13 residues in the CDR3. CDR3 nucleotide sequence: TGCGCCAGCAGCTTGTCAGGGATCTACGAGCAGTACTTC. This codes for CASSLSGIYEQYF.

The CDR3 DNA reads TGCGCCAGCAGCCTAGGGAACTCGAACACTGAAGCTTTCTTT. This codes for CASSLGNSNTEAFF. The rearrangement links TRBV4-3 to TRBJ1-1; D call uncertain. Germline V gene data show CDR1 as LGHNA and CDR2 as YSLEER. The CDR3 length is 14 residues. V was pared by 4 bases and J by 1 base, with 10 bases between.

The V call is TRBV13, the J call TRBJ2-3, with 10 nucleotides matching TRBD2. J was trimmed by 6 bases and V by 3 bases; bases with no gene match: 6. CDR1 PRHDT and CDR2 FYEKMQ come from the germline V gene (reference sequence). The CDR3 sequence is 15 residues long. CDR3 sequence (DNA): TGTGCCAGCAGCTTGCAAGCGGGAGGGCAGGATACGCAGTATTTT. Encoded protein: CASSLQAGGQDTQYF.

This sequence joins TRBV2 and TRBJ2-1; D is possibly TRBD1 or TRBD2 (5 bases each). The CDR3 sequence is 16 residues long. Looked up from germline, CDR1 is SNHLY and CDR2 is FYNNEI. V shed 0 bases and J shed 7 bases, with 16 bases lying between them. CDR3 sequence (DNA): TGTGCCAGCAGTGAAGCCGGGAAGAGGGGAACGAATGAGCAGTTCTTC. Protein product: CASSEAGKRGTNEQFF.

The CDR3: CASSPARLNTEAFF. CDR3 DNA: TGTGCCAGCAGCCCGGCCAGATTAAACACTGAAGCTTTCTTT. The gene calls are TRBV11-1 and TRBJ1-1; D is undetermined. The CDR3 has 14 residues. The germline V and J ends were trimmed by 5 bases and 2 bases, with 12 bases remaining between them. Looked up from germline, CDR1 is SGHAT and CDR2 is FQDESV (reference sequence).

This clone was found once. This rearrangement joins TRBV5-1 to TRBJ2-7; 7 bases agree with TRBD1. CDR1 and CDR2 (germline): SGHRS, YFSETQ. The trim removed 0 bases at V and 0 bases at J, leaving 3 bases unmatched. The CDR3 loop spans 15 amino acids. CDR3 DNA: TGCGCCAGCAGCTTGGGACAGGGCTCCTCCTACGAGCAGTACTTC. It codes for CASSLGQGSSYEQYF.